What follows are 10 T cell receptor beta chains derived from one specimen sequenced in a study of blood T cell repertoires in COVID-19. Clones were sequenced by immunoSEQ multiplex PCR, and TCRdb holds only the in-frame ones, with some missing. The sample records under 350,000 clones, approximately 90% being singletons. Specimen: peripheral blood. The source is a man in his forties or fifties with acute or convalescent COVID-19.

The chain has TRBV12-3 or TRBV12-4 and TRBJ2-7; no definite D call. V lost 4 bases to trimming and J lost 2 bases, with 9 bases between them. CDR3 length equals 13 residues. The CDR3 loop reads CASSYRVPYEQYF. CDR3 in DNA: TGTGCCAGCAGTTACCGGGTCCCCTACGAGCAGTACTTC.

The chain is built from TRBV23-1 and TRBJ1-1; D possibly corresponds to TRBD1 (6 bases). TRBV23-1 is identified as an open reading frame with a role that is uncertain. This CDR3 region has 18 residues. V lost 0 bases, J lost 0 bases, and 17 bases lay in between. The CDR3 DNA reads as TGCGCCAGCAGTCAATCAAGAGGGGGTTTTCCTATGAACACTGAAGCTTTCTTT. This gives the protein CASSQSRGGFPMNTEAFF.

The chain links TRBV3-1 (or the pseudogene TRBV3-2) to TRBJ1-5; 7 nucleotides agree with TRBD1. The CDR3 has 14 amino acids. Germline assignment: CDR1 LGHDT and CDR2 YNNKEL (reference sequence). V was pared by 3 bases and J by 4 bases, with 3 bases of the junction left unmatched. The CDR3 spells CASSQTGRNQPQHF. Here the CDR3 DNA reads TGTGCCAGCAGCCAGACAGGGAGAAATCAGCCCCAGCATTTT.

The chain has TRBV5-1 and TRBJ1-1; D may be TRBD1 (6 bases). Germline V gene lookup returns CDR1 SGHRS and CDR2 YFSETQ. The CDR3 has 15 amino acids. V was cut by 3 bases and J by 3 bases, with 15 bases left in between. The CDR3 sequence: CASSSQGSGDTEAFF. CDR3 sequence (DNA): TGCGCCAGCAGCTCCCAGGGGAGCGGCGACACTGAAGCTTTCTTT.

This clone came up a few times. V is TRBV5-1 and J is TRBJ2-2; D may be TRBD1 (6 bases). The V gene lost 4 bases and the J gene lost 2 bases, with 15 bases spanning the gap. This CDR3 is built from 16 residues. In germline, CDR1 is SGHRS, CDR2 YFSETQ. Written as DNA, the CDR3 is TGCGCCAGCAGCCCCGGGACACTCGACAACACCGGGGAGCTGTTTTTT. Translating gives CASSPGTLDNTGELFF.

The sample holds one count of this clone. The genes are TRBV5-1 and TRBJ2-1; unclear D gene. Germline V gene sequence: CDR1 SGHRS, CDR2 YFSETQ. This CDR3 comprises 9 residues. V dropped 10 bases and J dropped 9 bases, with 8 bases sitting between them. CDR3 protein: CAGYSEQFF. The CDR3 DNA reads as TGCGCCGGTTACTCTGAGCAGTTCTTC.

The rearrangement uses TRBV9 and TRBJ1-1, with D perhaps matching TRBD1 (6 bases). The V end was cut by 4 bases, the J end by 0 bases, with 16 bases between. Germline lookup yields CDR1 SGDLS and CDR2 YYNGEE. The CDR3 totals 16 residues. The CDR3 nucleotides read TGTGCCAGCAGCCGCGGACAGCTAACCATGAACACTGAAGCTTTCTTT. It translates to CASSRGQLTMNTEAFF.

The V gene is TRBV7-3, the J gene TRBJ1-2, with 8 bases identical to TRBD1. V dropped 5 bases and J dropped 8; count of bases not matched to a gene: 13. The CDR3 has 15 amino acids. Germline assignment: CDR1 SGHTA and CDR2 FQGTGA. CDR3: CASSLPPQGAGGYTF. The CDR3 DNA reads as TGTGCCAGCAGCCTCCCCCCCCAGGGGGCCGGCGGCTACACCTTC.

This clone was observed once. The chain recombines TRBV5-4 with TRBJ2-7; D possibly corresponds to TRBD1 (6 bases). CDR1 SGHNT and CDR2 YYREEE come from the germline V gene (reference sequence). The CDR3 is 15 amino acids. Trimming removed 2 bases from V and 7 bases from J, with 19 bases in between. CDR3 protein: CASSLTGTQSKEQYF. As DNA, the CDR3 is TGTGCCAGCAGCTTAACAGGGACACAGTCTAAAGAGCAGTACTTC.

This rearrangement joins TRBV6-6 to TRBJ2-7; 9 bases fit TRBD1. The CDR3 spans 13 residues. Germline trimming cut 6 bases from V and 6 bases from J; bases unmatched to any gene: 6. Germline-derived CDR1 and CDR2 are MNHNY and SVGAGI (reference sequence). CDR3 nucleotides: TGTGCCAGCAGCCCCGGGACAGGGAGCGAGCAGTACTTC. Protein sequence: CASSPGTGSEQYF.